The T cell receptor beta chain described here comes from a study of immune characterization of retroperitoneal liposarcoma. Each CDR3 protein gets one entry after TCRdb re-called the PCR reads with MiXCR. The sample shows roughly 9,700 distinct CDR3 sequences, roughly a quarter of them seen only once. The CDR3 has 14 amino acids. The sequence derives from a female donor with retroperitoneal liposarcoma. The gene calls are TRBV12-3 or TRBV12-4 and TRBJ2-4; maybe TRBD1 (6 bases). The J call is doubtful: the DNA matches TRBJ2-7 better. Sequenced material: tumor tissue. The CDR3 sequence: CASRPSDRPYEQYF. In DNA form, the CDR3 reads TGTGCCAGCAGACCTTCGGACAGACCCTACGAGCAGTACTTC.